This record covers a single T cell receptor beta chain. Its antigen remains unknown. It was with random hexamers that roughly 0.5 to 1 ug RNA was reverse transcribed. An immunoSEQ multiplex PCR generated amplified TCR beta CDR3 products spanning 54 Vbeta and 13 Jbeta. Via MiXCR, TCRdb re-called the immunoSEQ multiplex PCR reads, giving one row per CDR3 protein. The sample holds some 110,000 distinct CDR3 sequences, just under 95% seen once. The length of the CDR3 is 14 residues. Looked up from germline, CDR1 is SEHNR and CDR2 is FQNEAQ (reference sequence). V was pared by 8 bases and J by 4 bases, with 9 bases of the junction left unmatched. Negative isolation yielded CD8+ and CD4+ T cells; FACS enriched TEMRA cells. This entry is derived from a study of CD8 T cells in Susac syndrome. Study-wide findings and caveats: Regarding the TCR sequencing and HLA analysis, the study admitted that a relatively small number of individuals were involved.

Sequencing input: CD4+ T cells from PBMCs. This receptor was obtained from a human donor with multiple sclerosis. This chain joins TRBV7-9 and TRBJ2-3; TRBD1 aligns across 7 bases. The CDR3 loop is CASFEGAGADTQYF. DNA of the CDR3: TGTGCCAGCTTTGAGGGGGCGGGCGCAGATACGCAGTATTTT.